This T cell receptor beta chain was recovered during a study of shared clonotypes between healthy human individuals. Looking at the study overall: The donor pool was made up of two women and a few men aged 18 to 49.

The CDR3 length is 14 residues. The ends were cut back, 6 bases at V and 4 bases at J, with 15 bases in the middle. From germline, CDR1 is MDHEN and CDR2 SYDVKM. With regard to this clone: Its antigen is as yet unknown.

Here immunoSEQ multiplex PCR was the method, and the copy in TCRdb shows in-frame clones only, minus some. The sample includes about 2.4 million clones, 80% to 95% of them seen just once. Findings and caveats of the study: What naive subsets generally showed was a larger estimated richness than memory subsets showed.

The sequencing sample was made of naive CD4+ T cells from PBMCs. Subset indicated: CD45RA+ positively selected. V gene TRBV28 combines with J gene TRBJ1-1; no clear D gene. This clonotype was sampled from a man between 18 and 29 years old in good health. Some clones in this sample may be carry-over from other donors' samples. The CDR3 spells CASRPGPLGTEAFF. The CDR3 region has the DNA TGTGCCAGCAGGCCGGGTCCGTTGGGCACTGAAGCTTTCTTT.